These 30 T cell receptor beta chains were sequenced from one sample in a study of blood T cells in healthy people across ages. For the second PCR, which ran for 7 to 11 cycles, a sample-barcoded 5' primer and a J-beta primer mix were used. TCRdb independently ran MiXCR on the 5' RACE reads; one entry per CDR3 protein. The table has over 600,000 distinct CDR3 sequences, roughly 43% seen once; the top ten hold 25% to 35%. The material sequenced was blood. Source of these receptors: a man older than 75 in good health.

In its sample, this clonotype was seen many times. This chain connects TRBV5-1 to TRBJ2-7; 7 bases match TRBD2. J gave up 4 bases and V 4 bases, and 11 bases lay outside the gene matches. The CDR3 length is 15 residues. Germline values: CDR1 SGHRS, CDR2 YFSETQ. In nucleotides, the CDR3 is TGCGCCAGCAGCCTCGGCGGGGGATCAGGATACGAGCAGTACTTC. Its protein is CASSLGGGSGYEQYF.

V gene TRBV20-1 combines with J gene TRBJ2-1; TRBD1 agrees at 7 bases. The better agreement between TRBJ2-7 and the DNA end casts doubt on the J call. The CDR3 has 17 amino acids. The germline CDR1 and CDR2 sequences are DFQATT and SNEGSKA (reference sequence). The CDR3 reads CSARGLTGVESYNEQYF. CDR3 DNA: TGCAGTGCTAGAGGACTTACAGGGGTGGAATCCTACAATGAGCAGTACTTC.

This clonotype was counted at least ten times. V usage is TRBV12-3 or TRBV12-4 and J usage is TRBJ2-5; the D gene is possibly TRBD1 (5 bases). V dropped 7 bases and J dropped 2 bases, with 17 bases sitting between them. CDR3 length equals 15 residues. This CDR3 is CASTSFRTPQETQYF. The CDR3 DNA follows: TGTGCCAGCACCTCCTTCCGGACACCACAAGAGACCCAGTACTTC.

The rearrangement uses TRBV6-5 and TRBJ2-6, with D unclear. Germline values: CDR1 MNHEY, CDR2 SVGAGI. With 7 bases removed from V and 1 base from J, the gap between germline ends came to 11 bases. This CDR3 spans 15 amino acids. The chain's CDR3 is CASTYGRSGANVLTF. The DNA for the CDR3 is TGTGCCAGCACCTATGGTAGATCTGGGGCCAACGTCCTGACTTTC.

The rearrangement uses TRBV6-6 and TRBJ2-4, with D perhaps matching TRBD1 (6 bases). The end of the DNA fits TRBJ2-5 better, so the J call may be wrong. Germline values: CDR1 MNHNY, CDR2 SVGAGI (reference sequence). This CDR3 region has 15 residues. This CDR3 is CASSYTGPRGETQYF. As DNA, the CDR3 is TGTGCCAGCAGTTACACGGGACCCAGGGGAGAGACCCAGTACTTC.

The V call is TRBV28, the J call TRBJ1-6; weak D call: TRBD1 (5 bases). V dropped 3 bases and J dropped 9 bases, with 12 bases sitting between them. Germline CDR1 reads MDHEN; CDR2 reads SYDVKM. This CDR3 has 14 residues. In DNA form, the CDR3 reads TGTGCCAGCAGTTTTAGGCGGGGGATTTCACCCCTCCACTTT. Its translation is CASSFRRGISPLHF. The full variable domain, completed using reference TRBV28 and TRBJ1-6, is DVKVTQSSRYLVKRTGEKVFLECVQDMDHENMFWYRQDPGLGLRLIYFSYDVKMKEKGDIPEGYSVSREKKERFSLILESASTNQTSMYLCASSFRRGISPLHFGNGTRLTVT.

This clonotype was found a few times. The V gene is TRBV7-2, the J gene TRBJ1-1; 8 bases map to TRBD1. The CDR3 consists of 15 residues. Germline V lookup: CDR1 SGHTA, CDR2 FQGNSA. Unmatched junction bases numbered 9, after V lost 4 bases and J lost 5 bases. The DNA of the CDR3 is TGTGCCAGCAGCTCTCGGACAGGGTGGCGAACTGAAGCTTTCTTT. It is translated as CASSSRTGWRTEAFF. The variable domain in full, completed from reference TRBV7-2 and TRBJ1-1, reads GAGVSQSPSNKVTEKGKDVELRCDPISGHTALYWYRQSLGQGLEFLIYFQGNSAPDKSGLPSDRFSAERTGGSVSTLTIQRTQQEDSAVYLCASSSRTGWRTEAFFGQGTRLTVV.

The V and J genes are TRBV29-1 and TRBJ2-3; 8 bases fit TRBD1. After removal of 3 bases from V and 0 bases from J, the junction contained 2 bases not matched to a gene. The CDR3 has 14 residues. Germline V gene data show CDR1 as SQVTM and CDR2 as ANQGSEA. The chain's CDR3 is CSVDQGASTDTQYF. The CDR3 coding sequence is TGCAGCGTTGATCAGGGGGCCAGCACAGATACGCAGTATTTT.

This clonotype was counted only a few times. CDR3 sequence reads: CASSQPQGAKEGYTF. The CDR3 coding sequence is TGTGCCAGCAGCCAACCTCAGGGGGCTAAAGAGGGCTACACCTTC. The rearrangement uses TRBV7-9 and TRBJ1-2, with 8 bases that match TRBD1. The germline gives CDR1 SEHNR, CDR2 FQNEAQ (reference sequence). Trimming removed 5 bases from V and 8 bases from J; junction bases left unmatched: 13. This CDR3 comprises 15 residues.

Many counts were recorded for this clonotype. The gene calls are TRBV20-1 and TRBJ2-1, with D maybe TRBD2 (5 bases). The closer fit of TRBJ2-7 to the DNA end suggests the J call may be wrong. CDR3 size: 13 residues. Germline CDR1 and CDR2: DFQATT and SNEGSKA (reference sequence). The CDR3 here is CSATGNSYNEQYF. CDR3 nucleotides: TGCAGTGCTACCGGGAACTCCTACAATGAGCAGTACTTC.

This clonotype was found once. CDR3 DNA sequence: TGTGCCAGCAGCAAAGGGGCTGGTTTGGACTATGGCTACACCTTC. This gives the protein CASSKGAGLDYGYTF. This chain uses TRBV21-1 with TRBJ1-2. TRBV21-1 is a known pseudogene. This CDR3 region has 15 residues.

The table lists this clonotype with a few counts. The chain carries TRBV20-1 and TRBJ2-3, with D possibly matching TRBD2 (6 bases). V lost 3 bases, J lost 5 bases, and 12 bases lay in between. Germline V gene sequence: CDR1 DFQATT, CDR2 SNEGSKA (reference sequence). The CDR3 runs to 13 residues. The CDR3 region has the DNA TGCAGTGCTAGGGCTAGCGTAGGAGATACGCAGTATTTT. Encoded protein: CSARASVGDTQYF.

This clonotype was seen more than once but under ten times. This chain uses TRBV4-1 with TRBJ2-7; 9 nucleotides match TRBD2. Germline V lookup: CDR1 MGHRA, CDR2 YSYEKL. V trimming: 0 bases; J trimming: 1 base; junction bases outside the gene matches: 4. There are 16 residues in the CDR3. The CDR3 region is CASSQEGSGGSYEQYF. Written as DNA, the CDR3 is TGCGCCAGCAGCCAAGAGGGCAGCGGGGGGTCCTACGAGCAGTACTTC.

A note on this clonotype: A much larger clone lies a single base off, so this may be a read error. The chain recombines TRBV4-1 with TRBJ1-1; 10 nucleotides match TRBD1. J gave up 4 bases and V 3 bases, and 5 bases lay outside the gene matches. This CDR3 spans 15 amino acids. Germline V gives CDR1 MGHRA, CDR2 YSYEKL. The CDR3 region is CASSQAGDRGTEAFF. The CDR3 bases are TGCGCCAGCAGCCAGGCGGGGGACAGGGGCACTGAAGCTTTCTTT.

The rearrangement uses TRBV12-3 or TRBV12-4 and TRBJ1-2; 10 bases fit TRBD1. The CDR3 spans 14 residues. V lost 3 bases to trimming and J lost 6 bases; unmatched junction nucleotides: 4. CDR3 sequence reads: CASSFGGTGDGYTF. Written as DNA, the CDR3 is TGTGCCAGCAGTTTCGGTGGGACAGGGGATGGCTACACCTTC.

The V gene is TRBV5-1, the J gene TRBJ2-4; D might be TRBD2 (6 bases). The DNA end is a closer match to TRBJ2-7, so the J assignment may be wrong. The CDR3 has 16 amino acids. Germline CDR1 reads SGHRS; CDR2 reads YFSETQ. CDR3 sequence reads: CASSLAGGFSSYEQYF. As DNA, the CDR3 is TGCGCCAGCAGCTTGGCCGGGGGATTTTCGTCCTACGAGCAGTACTTC.

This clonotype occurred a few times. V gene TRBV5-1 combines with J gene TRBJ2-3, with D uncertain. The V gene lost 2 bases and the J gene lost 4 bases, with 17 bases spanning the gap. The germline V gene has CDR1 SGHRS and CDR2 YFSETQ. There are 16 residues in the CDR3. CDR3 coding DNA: TGCGCCAGCAGCTTAGACACCCCTCCTCGGCCAGATACGCAGTATTTT. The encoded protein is CASSLDTPPRPDTQYF.

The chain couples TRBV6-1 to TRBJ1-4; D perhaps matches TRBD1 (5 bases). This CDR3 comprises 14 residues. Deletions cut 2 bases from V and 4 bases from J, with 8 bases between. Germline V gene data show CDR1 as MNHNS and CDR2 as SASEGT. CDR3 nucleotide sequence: TGTGCCAGCAGTGAAAGGGGTGGTAATGAAAAACTGTTTTTT. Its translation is CASSERGGNEKLFF.

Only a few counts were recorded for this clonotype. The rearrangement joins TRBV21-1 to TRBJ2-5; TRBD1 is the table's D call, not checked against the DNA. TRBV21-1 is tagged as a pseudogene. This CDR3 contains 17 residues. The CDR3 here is CASSKATGTGLRETQYF. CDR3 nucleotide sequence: TGTGCCAGCAGTAAAGCAACAGGGACAGGGTTGCGGGAGACCCAGTACTTC.

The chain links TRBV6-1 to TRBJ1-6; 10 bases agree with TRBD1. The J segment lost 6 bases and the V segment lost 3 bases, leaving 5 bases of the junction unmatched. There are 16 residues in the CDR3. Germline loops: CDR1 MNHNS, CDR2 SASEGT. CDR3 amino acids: CASSERTGGGNSPLHF. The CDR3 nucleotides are TGTGCCAGCAGTGAGAGGACAGGGGGAGGTAATTCACCCCTCCACTTT.

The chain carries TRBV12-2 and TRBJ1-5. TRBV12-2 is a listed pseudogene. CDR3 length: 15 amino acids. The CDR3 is CASRLAADSNQPQHF. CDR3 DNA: TGTGCAAGTCGCTTAGCTGCTGATAGCAATCAGCCCCAGCATTTT.

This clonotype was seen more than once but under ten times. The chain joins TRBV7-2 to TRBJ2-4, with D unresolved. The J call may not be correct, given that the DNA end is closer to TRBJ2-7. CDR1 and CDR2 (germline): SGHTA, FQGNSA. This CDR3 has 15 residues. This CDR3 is CASSLASGATYEQYF. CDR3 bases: TGTGCCAGCAGCTTAGCGTCGGGTGCTACCTACGAGCAGTACTTC.

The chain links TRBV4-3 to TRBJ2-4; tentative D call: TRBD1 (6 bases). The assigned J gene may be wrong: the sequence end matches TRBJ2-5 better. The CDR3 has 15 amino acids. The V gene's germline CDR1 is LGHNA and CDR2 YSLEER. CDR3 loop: CASSQDQGRGETQYF. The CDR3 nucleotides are TGCGCCAGCAGCCAAGATCAGGGGAGAGGGGAGACCCAGTACTTC.

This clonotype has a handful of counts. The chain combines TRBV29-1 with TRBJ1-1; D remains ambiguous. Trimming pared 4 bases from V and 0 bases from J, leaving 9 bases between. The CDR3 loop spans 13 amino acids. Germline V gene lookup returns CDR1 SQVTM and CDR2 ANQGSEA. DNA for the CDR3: TGCAGCGTTGTTCTGTTGGTGAACACTGAAGCTTTCTTT. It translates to CSVVLLVNTEAFF.

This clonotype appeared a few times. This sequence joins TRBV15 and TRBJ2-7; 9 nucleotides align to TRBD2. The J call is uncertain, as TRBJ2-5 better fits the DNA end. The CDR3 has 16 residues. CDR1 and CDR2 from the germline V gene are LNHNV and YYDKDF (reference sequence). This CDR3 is CATSRDASGTQETQYF. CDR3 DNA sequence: TGTGCCACCAGCAGGGATGCTAGCGGGACTCAAGAGACCCAGTACTTC.

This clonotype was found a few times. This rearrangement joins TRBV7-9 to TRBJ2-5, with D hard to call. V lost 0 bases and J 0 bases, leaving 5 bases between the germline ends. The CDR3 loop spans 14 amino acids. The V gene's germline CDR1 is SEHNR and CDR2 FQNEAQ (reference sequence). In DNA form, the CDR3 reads TGTGCCAGCAGCTTAGCCAGATACCAAGAGACCCAGTACTTC. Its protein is CASSLARYQETQYF.

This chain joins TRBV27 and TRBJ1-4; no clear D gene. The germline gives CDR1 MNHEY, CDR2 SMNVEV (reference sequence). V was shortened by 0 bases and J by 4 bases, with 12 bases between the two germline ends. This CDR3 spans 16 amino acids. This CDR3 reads CASSLSSGRFNEKLFF. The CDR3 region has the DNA TGTGCCAGCAGTTTATCGAGTGGACGGTTTAATGAAAAACTGTTTTTT.

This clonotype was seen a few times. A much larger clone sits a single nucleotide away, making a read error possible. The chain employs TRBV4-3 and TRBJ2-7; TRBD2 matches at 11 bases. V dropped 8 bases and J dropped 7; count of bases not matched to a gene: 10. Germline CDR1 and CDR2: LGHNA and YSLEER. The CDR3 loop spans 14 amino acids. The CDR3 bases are TGCGCCAGCGCCGGACTAGCGGGTCCGGGTGAGCAGTACTTC. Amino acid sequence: CASAGLAGPGEQYF.

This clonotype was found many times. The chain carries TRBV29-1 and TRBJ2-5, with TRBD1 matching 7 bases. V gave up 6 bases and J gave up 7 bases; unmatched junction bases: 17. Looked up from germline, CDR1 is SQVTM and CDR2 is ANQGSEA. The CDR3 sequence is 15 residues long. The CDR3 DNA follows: TGCAGCGTCCTTCTACCGACAGGGTATTTAGGGACCCAGTACTTC. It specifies CSVLLPTGYLGTQYF.

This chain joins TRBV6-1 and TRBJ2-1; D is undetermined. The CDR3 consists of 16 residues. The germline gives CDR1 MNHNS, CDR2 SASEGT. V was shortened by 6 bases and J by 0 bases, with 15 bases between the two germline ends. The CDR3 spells CASRENGLSSYNEQFF. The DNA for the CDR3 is TGTGCCAGCAGGGAAAACGGTCTTTCCTCCTACAATGAGCAGTTCTTC.